The 26 T cell receptor beta chains listed next were all sequenced from one sample in a study of beta chain features in type 1 diabetes. Every isolated RNA sample was fully reverse transcribed, so sequencing captured expressed TCRB transcripts. Profiled with immunoSEQ multiplex PCR; TCRdb holds only in-frame clones, not every one. Of 200,000 to 250,000 clones listed, roughly 13% are singletons. Whole-study findings and limits: Type 1 diabetes patients had moderately but significantly shorter TCRB CDR3s in all four CD4+ subsets.

Their antigens are not known. Material: naive CD4+ T cells from blood. These receptors originate from a man aged 25-45 years with type 1 diabetes.

This clone was detected a few times. The rearrangement uses TRBV4-2 and TRBJ1-1, with D uncertain. Germline lookup yields CDR1 LGHNA and CDR2 YNFKEQ. This CDR3 has 14 residues. Deletions cut 0 bases from V and 1 base from J, with 6 bases between. This chain's CDR3 is CASSQENRNTEAFF. In nucleotides, the CDR3 is TGTGCCAGCAGCCAAGAGAACAGGAACACTGAAGCTTTCTTT.

In nucleotides, the CDR3 is TGTGCCAGCTCACCATTTGACCAGGTTTGGAATGAGCAGTTCTTC. Amino acid sequence: CASSPFDQVWNEQFF. The gene calls are TRBV18 and TRBJ2-1; no clear D. This CDR3 region has 15 residues. The germline CDR1 and CDR2 sequences are KGHSH and LQKENI. Trimming took off 2 bases at V and 7 bases at J, with 15 bases between the two ends.

This clone was counted only a few times. This chain joins TRBV6-1 and TRBJ1-1; D is undetermined. V lost 2 bases to trimming and J lost 1 base, with 5 bases between them. This CDR3 has 13 amino acids. Germline CDR1 and CDR2: MNHNS and SASEGT. CDR3 region: CASSEHGNTEAFF. The DNA for the CDR3 is TGTGCCAGCAGTGAACACGGGAACACTGAAGCTTTCTTT.

This chain links TRBV18 with TRBJ2-3; 9 positions agree with TRBD2. The germline gives CDR1 KGHSH, CDR2 LQKENI. The V gene end was trimmed by 2 bases and the J gene end by 2 bases; junction bases not matched to a gene: 2. The CDR3 runs 15 residues. This CDR3 is CASSPSSGITDTQYF. The CDR3 nucleotides read TGTGCCAGCTCACCATCTAGCGGGATCACAGATACGCAGTATTTT.

This clone was recorded a few times. V usage is TRBV15 and J usage is TRBJ1-1; possibly TRBD1 for D (6 bases). The CDR3 loop spans 13 amino acids. Per the germline V gene, CDR1 is LNHNV and CDR2 is YYDKDF (reference sequence). With 0 bases removed from V and 8 bases from J, the gap between germline ends came to 10 bases. The CDR3 spells CATSRDQGLEAFF. In DNA form, the CDR3 reads TGTGCCACCAGCAGAGACCAGGGGTTAGAAGCTTTCTTT.

The chain employs TRBV7-9 and TRBJ1-1, with D possibly matching TRBD1 (5 bases). CDR1 is SEHNR, CDR2 FQNEAQ, per germline (reference sequence). V lost 6 bases and J lost 5, with 10 bases in between. The CDR3 length is 12 residues. Written as DNA, the CDR3 is TGTGCCAGCAGTCCGGACATGACTGAAGCTTTCTTT. It translates to CASSPDMTEAFF.

The chain carries TRBV4-1 and TRBJ2-7; 7 bases fit TRBD1. The CDR3 extends over 15 amino acids. The V segment lost 4 bases and the J segment 2 bases; nucleotides outside the gene matches: 8. Looked up from germline, CDR1 is MGHRA and CDR2 is YSYEKL. CDR3 residues: CASSLDPQGTYEQYF. CDR3 bases: TGCGCCAGCAGCCTAGATCCACAGGGGACCTACGAGCAGTACTTC.

This clone turned up a few times. This chain uses TRBV6-5 with TRBJ1-1; maybe TRBD1 (5 bases). V was shortened by 0 bases and J by 5 bases, with 10 bases between the two germline ends. The CDR3 length is 14 residues. Germline values: CDR1 MNHEY, CDR2 SVGAGI. The CDR3 DNA reads TGTGCCAGCAGTTACTCGATTCAGGGAACTGAAGCTTTCTTT. Translating it yields CASSYSIQGTEAFF.

The genes are TRBV27 and TRBJ1-4; D perhaps matches TRBD1 (5 bases). V was pared by 6 bases and J by 8 bases, with 16 bases between. The CDR3 spans 14 residues. Germline lookup yields CDR1 MNHEY and CDR2 SMNVEV (reference sequence). CDR3 in amino acids: CASSPSRVGEKLFF. CDR3 DNA sequence: TGTGCCAGCAGCCCCAGCAGGGTAGGAGAAAAACTGTTTTTT.

This sequence joins TRBV15 and TRBJ1-2, with TRBD1 matching 9 bases. V was pared by 5 bases and J by 5 bases, with 9 bases of the junction left unmatched. The germline V gene encodes CDR1 LNHNV and CDR2 YYDKDF (reference sequence). CDR3 length: 15 amino acids. Here the CDR3 reads CATSLHDRGGYGYTF. The CDR3 bases are TGTGCCACCAGCCTCCACGACAGGGGGGGTTATGGCTACACCTTC.

The gene calls are TRBV5-4 and TRBJ2-3, with a possible D match to TRBD2 (5 bases). V shed 4 bases and J shed 1 base, with 7 bases lying between them. This CDR3 region has 13 residues. The V gene's germline CDR1 is SGHNT and CDR2 YYREEE (reference sequence). This chain's CDR3 is CASSRGGTDTQYF. The CDR3 DNA reads as TGTGCCAGCAGCCGGGGTGGCACAGATACGCAGTATTTT.

A few counts support this clone. The CDR3 DNA follows: TGTGCCAGCTCACCACCGACGACTAGCACAGATACGCAGTATTTT. Its translation: CASSPPTTSTDTQYF. This chain connects TRBV18 to TRBJ2-3; D remains ambiguous. This CDR3 spans 15 amino acids. The germline CDR1 and CDR2 sequences are KGHSH and LQKENI. Trimming left V 0 bases short and J 0 bases short, with 7 bases between.

This clone was observed a handful of times. This rearrangement joins TRBV9 to TRBJ2-2; 7 bases align to TRBD2. The CDR3 consists of 14 residues. The germline V gene has CDR1 SGDLS and CDR2 YYNGEE. Unmatched junction bases numbered 0, after V lost 0 bases and J lost 4 bases. In nucleotides, the CDR3 is TGTGCCAGCAGCGTAGGGACTAGCACCGGGGAGCTGTTTTTT. It specifies CASSVGTSTGELFF.

The genes are TRBV7-2 and TRBJ2-3; a possible D gene is TRBD1 (5 bases). Germline assignment: CDR1 SGHTA and CDR2 FQGNSA. CDR3 length: 15 residues. The V end lost 5 bases, the J end lost 4 bases, and 16 bases lay between the germline ends. The CDR3 sequence is CASSPALGAADTQYF. The CDR3 bases are TGTGCCAGCAGCCCCGCGCTAGGGGCGGCAGATACGCAGTATTTT.

This chain joins TRBV6-1 and TRBJ2-1, with D perhaps matching TRBD1 (6 bases). The CDR3 is made up of 13 amino acids. The germline V gene has CDR1 MNHNS and CDR2 SASEGT. Trimming removed 6 bases at V and 7 bases at J, with 13 bases between. This CDR3 is CASRNQGLNEQFF. For the CDR3, the DNA is TGTGCCAGCAGGAATCAGGGGCTGAATGAGCAGTTCTTC.

This clone was seen a few times. The sample has other DNA sequences that encode this CDR3 too. This sequence joins TRBV7-9 and TRBJ1-2; TRBD1 agrees at 7 bases. In germline, CDR1 is SEHNR, CDR2 FQNEAQ (reference sequence). This CDR3 is 13 amino acids long. Germline trimming cut 1 base from V and 7 bases from J; bases unmatched to any gene: 3. The DNA of the CDR3 is TGTGCCAGCAGCTTAGAGGGGGCGCGTGGCTACACCTTC. Amino acid sequence: CASSLEGARGYTF.

This clone was detected a few times. As DNA, the CDR3 is TGTGCCAGCAGCTTAGGGGGACAGGGTTTTTATAATTCACCCCTCCACTTT. Residues: CASSLGGQGFYNSPLHF. The rearrangement joins TRBV7-9 to TRBJ1-6, with 9 bases that match TRBD1. The CDR3 length is 17 residues. The V gene's germline CDR1 is SEHNR and CDR2 FQNEAQ (reference sequence). J gave up 4 bases and V 1 base, and 5 bases lay outside the gene matches.

This clone has more than one count but fewer than ten. The rearrangement links TRBV4-1 to TRBJ2-7, with a weak D call TRBD1 (5 bases). Trimming cost V 5 bases and J 2 bases, with 16 bases left between them. This CDR3 region has 15 residues. Germline V gene lookup returns CDR1 MGHRA and CDR2 YSYEKL. CDR3 sequence: CASSGLVTGAYEQYF. The CDR3 bases are TGCGCCAGCAGCGGCCTAGTTACAGGAGCCTACGAGCAGTACTTC.

This clone was seen a handful of times. The chain has TRBV30 and TRBJ2-7, with TRBD2 identical over 11 bases. The CDR3 spans 13 residues. Trimming cost V 3 bases and J 2 bases; bases outside gene matches: 0. Germline loops: CDR1 GTSNPN, CDR2 SVGIG (reference sequence). CDR3 in DNA: TGTGCCTGGAGGACTAGCGGGACCTACGAGCAGTACTTC. Amino acid sequence: CAWRTSGTYEQYF.

This rearrangement joins TRBV19 to TRBJ1-1; no clear D. The CDR3 loop spans 12 amino acids. V lost 7 bases, J lost 3 bases, and 9 bases lay in between. Germline V gives CDR1 LNHDA, CDR2 SQIVND (reference sequence). The CDR3: CASKSVDTEAFF. In DNA form, the CDR3 reads TGTGCCAGTAAGTCGGTGGACACTGAAGCTTTCTTT.

To note about this clone: The same CDR3 is also encoded by other DNA sequences in this sample. The V gene is TRBV2, the J gene TRBJ1-2, with D uncertain. Germline lookup yields CDR1 SNHLY and CDR2 FYNNEI. Trimming left V 3 bases short and J 0 bases short, with 5 bases between. The CDR3 loop spans 13 amino acids. The CDR3, as DNA: TGTGCCAGCAGTGAGGGCGCTAACTATGGCTACACCTTC. This translates into CASSEGANYGYTF.

This clone showed up just a few times. Other DNA sequences of this sample code for an identical CDR3. The rearrangement joins TRBV18 to TRBJ2-1; TRBD1 matches at 8 bases. Germline loops: CDR1 KGHSH, CDR2 LQKENI. The V gene end was trimmed by 2 bases and the J gene end by 4 bases; junction bases not matched to a gene: 4. This CDR3 comprises 15 residues. The CDR3 coding sequence is TGTGCCAGCTCACCAGGGACAGGTAGTTACAATGAGCAGTTCTTC. This translates into CASSPGTGSYNEQFF.

The rearrangement joins TRBV7-2 to TRBJ1-5; D not certain. Germline lookup yields CDR1 SGHTA and CDR2 FQGNSA. The CDR3 extends over 12 amino acids. V lost 5 bases, J lost 4 bases, and 6 bases lay in between. The CDR3 loop reads CASSPLNQPQHF. CDR3 coding DNA: TGTGCCAGCAGCCCGTTAAATCAGCCCCAGCATTTT.

V usage is TRBV9 and J usage is TRBJ1-1; no firm D call. V dropped 3 bases and J dropped 1 base, with 7 bases sitting between them. Germline assignment: CDR1 SGDLS and CDR2 YYNGEE. The CDR3 contains 13 residues. For the CDR3, the DNA is TGTGCCAGCAGCGCACAGCAGAACACTGAAGCTTTCTTT. This sequence encodes CASSAQQNTEAFF.

This clone was picked up a small number of times. The CDR3 loop is CAWSLRTGIRQPQHF. CDR3 DNA: TGTGCCTGGAGTCTTCGGACAGGGATAAGGCAGCCCCAGCATTTT. V gene TRBV30 combines with J gene TRBJ1-5; TRBD1 aligns across 8 bases. CDR3 length equals 15 residues. The V gene end was trimmed by 2 bases and the J gene end by 7 bases; junction bases not matched to a gene: 10. From germline, CDR1 is GTSNPN and CDR2 SVGIG (reference sequence).

This clone was detected a few times. V is TRBV25-1 and J is TRBJ2-5, with TRBD1 matching 9 bases. Losses at the gene ends were 4 bases for V and 4 bases for J; bases not matched to a gene: 13. The CDR3 totals 17 residues. Germline V CDR1 and CDR2: MGHDK, SYGVNS. The CDR3 loop is CASSGQQGARYGETQYF. Written as DNA, the CDR3 is TGTGCCAGCAGTGGGCAACAGGGGGCGCGGTATGGAGAGACCCAGTACTTC.